This T cell receptor (beta chain) comes out of a study of blood T cell repertoires in COVID-19. Study details: From T cells, B-cell-depleted T cells, or PBMCs came the material, which was cDNA or gDNA.

Recruits, aged roughly 18 to 90 years, lived in under 25 US areas. In assigning cohorts, the study relied on participant-reported clinical history. The germline V gene encodes CDR1 LGHDT and CDR2 YNNKEL (reference sequence). V trimming: 0 bases; J trimming: 3 bases; junction bases outside the gene matches: 11. The CDR3 runs to 18 residues. In the study's own analysis: How many nucleated cells were present was estimated from reference gene primer amplification. Repertoires were generated with immunoSEQ multiplex PCR, while TCRdb's copy carries only in-frame clones and drops some. V, J and clone size reflect that table, while D and trimming were determined from the DNA. The sample includes 250,000 to 350,000 clones, 90% seen only once; the top ten take approximately 4%.

This TCR came from a woman under 30 with acute COVID-19. Sequencing was done on a sample of PBMCs or T cells enriched from blood (not recorded which). The J gene is TRBJ2-5, the V gene TRBV3-1 (or the pseudogene TRBV3-2), with 9 bases aligning to TRBD2. This chain's CDR3 is CASSQDPRVAGVKETQYF. The CDR3 nucleotides are TGTGCCAGCAGCCAAGACCCCCGGGTAGCGGGAGTAAAAGAGACCCAGTACTTC.